This TCR beta chain was observed in a study of cytotoxic CD8 clonotypes in ibrutinib-treated CLL. On the study more broadly: Sequencing produced an average of about 250,000 productive templates and 85,000 to 100,000 productive rearrangements per sample. Regarding the study as a whole: Age-matched healthy donor levels were exceeded by baseline clonality, which tracked circulating CD8+ T-cell counts. Investigators sampled sustained-remission and progressing patients at differing times. Ibrutinib response saw clonality rise, and progression saw it return toward baseline.

The count of this clone is one. Its antigen is currently unknown. TCRdb keeps only in-frame clones here, not all; method: immunoSEQ multiplex PCR. Of about 120,000 clones listed, 70% to 90% were seen once; the top ten hold about 2%. This sequence originates from a human donor with chronic lymphocytic leukemia. Sequencing was performed on PBMCs, taken after 24 months of ibrutinib treatment.

This chain's CDR3 is CASTGGSGLAKNIQYF. For the CDR3, the DNA is TGTGCCAGTACTGGGGGGAGTGGGTTAGCCAAAAACATTCAGTACTTC. The chain combines TRBV19 with TRBJ2-4; D is possibly TRBD2 (6 bases). Trimming took 7 bases from V and 0 from J, leaving 16 bases between them. Germline assignment: CDR1 LNHDA and CDR2 SQIVND (reference sequence). The CDR3 is 16 amino acids. Full variable domain (rest looked up from reference TRBV19 and TRBJ2-4): DGGITQSPKYLFRKEGQNVTLSCEQNLNHDAMYWYRQDPGQGLRLIYYSQIVNDFQKGDIAEGYSVSREKKESFPLTVTSAQKNPTAFYLCASTGGSGLAKNIQYFGAGTRLSVL.